Listed here are 9 T cell receptor beta chains from one sample, sequenced in a study of CD8+CD57+ T cells in acquired aplastic anemia. Investigators profiled TCR beta VDJ and CDR3 from genomic DNA template. A single record per CDR3 protein comes from TCRdb applying MiXCR to the reads. The sample yields around 250,000 distinct CDR3 sequences, roughly 82% seen once. For sequencing, patients were chosen who had shown expansion of CD8+CD57+ cells by flow cytometry. The sequenced sample consisted of sorted CD4+, CD8+, or CD8+CD57+ T cells (not recorded which) from PBMCs. The origin of the receptors is a human donor with aplastic anemia.

With respect to this clonotype: Since no conserved phenylalanine or tryptophan closes the CDR3, a read error is the likely cause. It is unclear where the CDR3 begins or ends on the DNA, so no DNA is shown, and the CDR3 is as TCRdb lists it. The chain recombines TRBV9 with TRBJ1-5. The CDR3 sequence runs 13 residues, both termini included. Germline V gene sequence: CDR1 SGDLS, CDR2 YYNGEE. The CDR3 sequence: CASSHEAGKTGEL.

V gene TRBV9 combines with J gene TRBJ2-3; D not resolved. The length of the CDR3 is 14 residues. Between the trimmed V and J ends, which lost 0 bases and 6 bases, there was a span of 11 bases. CDR1 SGDLS and CDR2 YYNGEE come from the germline V gene. DNA for the CDR3: TGTGCCAGCAGCGTAGCGGTCGGTCCCGATACGCAGTATTTT. This gives the protein CASSVAVGPDTQYF.

The rearrangement links TRBV2 to TRBJ2-1, with a possible D match to TRBD1 (5 bases). This CDR3 spans 15 amino acids. CDR1 is SNHLY and CDR2 is FYNNEI in the germline V gene. V dropped 8 bases and J dropped 8 bases, with 22 bases sitting between them. The CDR3 reads CASGARGTNNHEQFF. The DNA for the CDR3 is TGTGCCAGCGGGGCGAGAGGCACCAATAACCATGAGCAGTTCTTC.

A word on this clonotype: As the CDR3 is not closed by the conserved phenylalanine or tryptophan, this likely results from a read error. The limits of the CDR3 on the DNA are not certain, so only TCRdb's listed CDR3 is given. The CDR3 sequence: CASGVGGTNTHYV. The chain links TRBV2 to TRBJ2-3. Germline values: CDR1 SNHLY, CDR2 FYNNEI. The CDR3 spans 13 amino acids, including both terminal residues.

As concerns this clonotype: At one of its ends the junction is not consistent with the germline gene, which may arise from a read error. The genes are TRBV7-8 and TRBJ2-1; 10 bases agree with TRBD2. The V gene's germline CDR1 is SGHVS and CDR2 FQNEAQ. CDR3 length equals 15 residues. CDR3 amino acids: CACSLAGGPHTQHFF. The CDR3 nucleotides read TGTGCCTGCAGCTTAGCGGGAGGTCCCCATACGCAGCATTTCTTC.

The rearrangement joins TRBV7-9 to TRBJ1-5; D ambiguous. The CDR3 length is 14 residues. V gave up 6 bases and J gave up 11 bases, with 20 bases separating them. Germline CDR1 reads SEHNR; CDR2 reads FQNEAQ (reference sequence). CDR3 residues: CASSEEYSGQTQHF. Here the CDR3 DNA reads TGTGCCAGCAGTGAAGAATATAGCGGGCAGACCCAGCATTTT.

This clonotype was recorded many times. This chain connects TRBV4-3 to TRBJ1-6; D unresolved. The V gene's germline CDR1 is LGHNA and CDR2 YSLEER. Trimming took off 0 bases at V and 3 bases at J, with 3 bases between the two ends. The CDR3 runs to 14 residues. CDR3 nucleotide sequence: TGCGCCAGCAGCCAAGATAGCTATAATTCACCCCTCCACTTT. This gives the protein CASSQDSYNSPLHF.

This chain joins TRBV11-3 and TRBJ1-5, with D uncertain. The CDR3 consists of 15 residues. Deletions cut 0 bases from V and 2 bases from J, with 8 bases between. Germline V gene lookup returns CDR1 SGHNT and CDR2 YENEEA. This CDR3 reads CASSLDVKGNQPQHF. CDR3 nucleotides: TGTGCCAGCAGCTTAGATGTGAAAGGCAATCAGCCCCAGCATTTT.

A word on this clonotype: One end of the junction does not line up with germline, which may come from a read error. V and J are TRBV15 and TRBJ2-7; D may match TRBD1 or TRBD2 (5 bases each). Germline-derived CDR1 and CDR2 are LNHNV and YYDKDF (reference sequence). This CDR3 comprises 14 residues. CDR3 bases: TGTGCCAGCAGCGCCTCCGGGACGCAATACGCGCAGTACTTC. It codes for CASSASGTQYAQYF.